These 2 T cell receptor beta chains were all obtained from the same sample, sequenced in a study of technical replicates of blood from a handful of donors. Libraries were prepared by immunoSEQ multiplex PCR; TCRdb keeps only in-frame clonotypes and omits some of them. The data contain fewer than 100,000 clones, around nine tenths of them singletons. Sequencing was done on a sample of T cells isolated from PBMCs. The receptors originated from a human donor in good health.

The chain is built from TRBV11-2 and TRBJ2-4, with D possibly TRBD2 on 6 matching bases. Germline lookup yields CDR1 SGHAT and CDR2 FQNNGV. CDR3 length: 15 amino acids. Trimming stripped 5 bases from V and 6 bases from J, with 17 bases between. The CDR3 loop reads CASSPGGYGLNIQYF. CDR3 sequence (DNA): TGTGCCAGCAGCCCAGGAGGGTACGGGTTAAACATTCAGTACTTC.

This chain links TRBV19 with TRBJ1-2; TRBD1 agrees at 8 bases. CDR1 and CDR2 from the germline V gene are LNHDA and SQIVND (reference sequence). This CDR3 is built from 12 residues. V shed 10 bases and J 7 bases; nucleotides not matched to a gene: 8. CDR3 coding DNA: TGTGCCACCAGGACAGGGACCTTTGGCTACACCTTC. Protein: CATRTGTFGYTF.